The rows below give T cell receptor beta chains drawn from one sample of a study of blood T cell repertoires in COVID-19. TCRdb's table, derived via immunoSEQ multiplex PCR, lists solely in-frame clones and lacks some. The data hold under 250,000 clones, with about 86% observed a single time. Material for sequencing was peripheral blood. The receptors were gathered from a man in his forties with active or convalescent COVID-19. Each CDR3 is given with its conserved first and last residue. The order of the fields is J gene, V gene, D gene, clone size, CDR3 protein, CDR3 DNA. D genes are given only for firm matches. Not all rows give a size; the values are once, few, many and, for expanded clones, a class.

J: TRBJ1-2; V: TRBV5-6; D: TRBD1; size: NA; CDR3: CASSPGTGHGYTF; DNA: TGTGCCAGCAGCCCCGGGACAGGGCATGGCTACACCTTC
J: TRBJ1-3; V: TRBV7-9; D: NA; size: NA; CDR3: CASSQQGNRNTIYF; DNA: TGTGCCAGCAGCCAACAGGGAAATAGAAACACCATATATTTT
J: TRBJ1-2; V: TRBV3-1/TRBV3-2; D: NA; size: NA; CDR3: CASSQDMAGRGYTF; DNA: TGTGCCAGCAGCCAAGATATGGCTGGCCGTGGCTACACCTTC
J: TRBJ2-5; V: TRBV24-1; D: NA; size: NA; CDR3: CATSPAGRETQYF; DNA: TGTGCCACCAGCCCTGCGGGTAGGGAGACCCAGTACTTC
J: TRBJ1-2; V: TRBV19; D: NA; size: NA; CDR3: CASSPKDRFIYGYTF; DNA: TGTGCCAGTAGTCCAAAGGACAGATTTATCTATGGCTACACCTTC
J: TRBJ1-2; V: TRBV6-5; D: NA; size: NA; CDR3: CASSYSTSGFGYTF; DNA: TGTGCCAGCAGTTACTCGACGTCAGGTTTTGGCTACACCTTC
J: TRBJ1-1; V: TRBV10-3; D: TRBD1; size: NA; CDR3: CAINPDRDTEAFF; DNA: TGTGCCATCAACCCGGACAGGGACACTGAAGCTTTCTTT
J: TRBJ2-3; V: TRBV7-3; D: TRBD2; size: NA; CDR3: CASSLLAAGAPDTQYF; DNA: TGTGCCAGCAGCTTATTAGCAGCGGGAGCTCCAGATACGCAGTATTTT
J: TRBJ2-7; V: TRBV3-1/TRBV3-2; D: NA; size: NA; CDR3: CASSQDVRGIEQYF; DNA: TGTGCCAGCAGCCAAGACGTACGAGGGATCGAGCAGTACTTC
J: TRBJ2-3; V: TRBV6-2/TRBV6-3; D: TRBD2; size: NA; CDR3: CASIPGTGGEYTQYF; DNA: TGTGCCAGCATCCCAGGGACCGGGGGGGAGTATACGCAGTATTTT
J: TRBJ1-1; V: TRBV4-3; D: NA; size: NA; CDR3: CASSQDDSPNTEAFF; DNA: TGCGCCAGCAGCCAAGATGACAGTCCGAACACTGAAGCTTTCTTT
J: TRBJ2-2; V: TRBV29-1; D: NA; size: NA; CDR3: CSVKTGTNTGELFF; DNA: TGCAGCGTGAAGACAGGAACGAACACCGGGGAGCTGTTTTTT
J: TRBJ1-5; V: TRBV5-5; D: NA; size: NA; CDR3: CASSPQPGNNQPQHF; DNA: TGTGCCAGCAGCCCACAGCCAGGGAACAATCAGCCCCAGCATTTT
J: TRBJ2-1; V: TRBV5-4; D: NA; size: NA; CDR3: CASSLESGDYNEQFF; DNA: TGTGCCAGCAGCTTGGAAAGCGGTGACTACAATGAGCAGTTCTTC
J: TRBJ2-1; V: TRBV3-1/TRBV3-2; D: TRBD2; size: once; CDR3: CASTLLPGTSGRDEQFF; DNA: TGTGCCAGCACCCTCCTCCCCGGGACTAGCGGGAGAGACGAGCAGTTCTTC
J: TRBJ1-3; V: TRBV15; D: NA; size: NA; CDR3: CASRAFSGNTIYF; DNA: TGTGCCAGCAGGGCCTTCTCTGGAAACACCATATATTTT
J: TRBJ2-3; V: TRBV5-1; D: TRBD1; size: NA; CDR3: CASSLLDRGIDTQYF; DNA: TGCGCCAGCAGCCTACTGGACAGGGGCATAGATACGCAGTATTTT
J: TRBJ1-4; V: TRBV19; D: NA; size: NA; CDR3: CASSPGGIGTNEKLFF; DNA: TGTGCCAGTAGTCCGGGGGGAATTGGGACTAATGAAAAACTGTTTTTT
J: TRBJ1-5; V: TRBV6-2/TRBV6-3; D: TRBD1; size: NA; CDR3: CASSWGQGANQPQHF; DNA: TGTGCCAGCAGTTGGGGACAGGGGGCGAACCAGCCCCAGCATTTT
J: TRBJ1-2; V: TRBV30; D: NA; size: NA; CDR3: CAWSVRVSYGYTF; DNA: TGTGCCTGGAGTGTACGGGTTAGCTATGGCTACACCTTC
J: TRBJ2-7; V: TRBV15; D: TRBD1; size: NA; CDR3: CATSRDSTGVLSYEQYF; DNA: TGTGCCACCAGCAGAGATTCAACAGGGGTCCTCTCCTACGAGCAGTACTTC
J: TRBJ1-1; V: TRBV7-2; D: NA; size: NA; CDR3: CASSLQGTSEAFF; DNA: TGTGCCAGCAGCTTACAGGGGACGAGTGAAGCTTTCTTT
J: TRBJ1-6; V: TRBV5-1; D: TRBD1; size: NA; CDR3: CASSSDRGPSPLHF; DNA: TGCGCCAGCAGCTCGGACAGGGGGCCTTCACCCCTCCACTTT
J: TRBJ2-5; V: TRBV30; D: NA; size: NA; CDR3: CAWSDLVGGPETQYF; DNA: TGTGCCTGGAGCGACCTGGTGGGGGGTCCGGAGACCCAGTACTTC
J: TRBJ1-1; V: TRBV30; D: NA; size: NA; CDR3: CAWSVGGNTEAFF; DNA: TGTGCCTGGAGTGTAGGGGGTAACACTGAAGCTTTCTTT
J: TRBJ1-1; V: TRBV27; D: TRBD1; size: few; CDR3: CASHASTGGGRNTEAFF; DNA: TGTGCCAGCCACGCTTCAACAGGGGGCGGAAGAAACACTGAAGCTTTCTTT
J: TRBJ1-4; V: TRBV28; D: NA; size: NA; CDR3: CASGGDGNEKLFF; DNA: TGTGCCAGCGGCGGGGACGGAAATGAAAAACTGTTTTTT
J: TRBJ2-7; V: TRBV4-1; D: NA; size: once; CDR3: CASSQAASSYEQYF; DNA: TGCGCCAGCAGCCAAGCGGCTAGCTCCTACGAGCAGTACTTC
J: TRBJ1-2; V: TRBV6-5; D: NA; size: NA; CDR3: CASSYSKTGYGYTF; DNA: TGTGCCAGCAGTTACTCTAAGACAGGCTATGGCTACACCTTC
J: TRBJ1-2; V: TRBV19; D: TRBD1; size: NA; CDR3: CASSTTGGEGYTF; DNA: TGTGCCAGTAGTACGACAGGGGGCGAGGGCTACACCTTC
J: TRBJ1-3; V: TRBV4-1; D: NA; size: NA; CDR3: CASSQAQTAYSGNTIYF; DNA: TGCGCCAGCAGCCAAGCCCAGACAGCCTACTCTGGAAACACCATATATTTT
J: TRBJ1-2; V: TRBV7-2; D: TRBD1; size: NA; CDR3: CASSGGTANYGYTF; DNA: TGTGCCAGCAGCGGAGGGACAGCAAACTATGGCTACACCTTC
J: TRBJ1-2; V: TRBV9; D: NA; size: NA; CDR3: CASSASGTLAGYTF; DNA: TGTGCCAGCAGCGCTTCCGGGACATTGGCTGGCTACACCTTC
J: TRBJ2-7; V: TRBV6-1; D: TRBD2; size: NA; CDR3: CASSEGASGRWYEQYF; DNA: TGTGCCAGCAGTGAAGGGGCTAGCGGGAGATGGTACGAGCAGTACTTC
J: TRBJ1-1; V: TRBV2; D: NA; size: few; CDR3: CASSGTVQGTEAFF; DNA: TGTGCCAGCAGTGGGACAGTCCAAGGCACTGAAGCTTTCTTT
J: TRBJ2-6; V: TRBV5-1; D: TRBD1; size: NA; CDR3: CASYTGQGYSGANVLTF; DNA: TGCGCCAGCTATACTGGACAGGGGTACTCTGGGGCCAACGTCCTGACTTTC
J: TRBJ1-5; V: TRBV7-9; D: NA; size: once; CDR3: CASSSSVFNQPQHF; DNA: TGTGCCAGCAGCTCGAGTGTCTTCAATCAGCCCCAGCATTTT
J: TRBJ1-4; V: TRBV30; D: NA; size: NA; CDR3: CAFSGGTNEKLFF; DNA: TGTGCCTTCAGCGGGGGAACTAATGAAAAACTGTTTTTT
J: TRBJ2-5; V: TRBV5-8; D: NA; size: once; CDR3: CASSSTGLKETQYF; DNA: TGTGCCAGCAGCTCTACGGGACTCAAAGAGACCCAGTACTTC